These 19 T cell receptor beta chains were all obtained from the same sample, sequenced in a study of T cells after yellow fever vaccination. TCRdb independently ran MiXCR on the 5' RACE reads; one entry per CDR3 protein. The sample gives 250,000 to 400,000 distinct CDR3 sequences, about 4% of which show up once; 20% to 25% is in the top ten. The sample consisted of PBMCs, taken 5 days after the yellow fever booster vaccination. Receptor source: a young man who received the YFV17D yellow fever vaccine.

This clonotype appeared a few times. The genes are TRBV19 and TRBJ2-7, with D hard to call. Per the germline V gene, CDR1 is LNHDA and CDR2 is SQIVND (reference sequence). The V end was cut by 6 bases, the J end by 2 bases, with 11 bases between. CDR3 length equals 13 residues. This CDR3 is CASRRTATYEQYF. CDR3 DNA: TGTGCCAGTAGAAGGACGGCCACCTACGAGCAGTACTTC.

This clonotype was seen more than once but under ten times. This rearrangement joins TRBV12-3 or TRBV12-4 to TRBJ2-3; no definite D call. V lost 1 base to trimming and J lost 7 bases, with 9 bases between them. CDR3 length equals 13 residues. CDR3 in DNA: TGTGCCAGCAGTTTAGACAGCCAGAATACGCAGTATTTT. It encodes CASSLDSQNTQYF.

The V call is TRBV9, the J call TRBJ2-3, with D possibly being TRBD1 (6 bases). The CDR3 spans 16 residues. Germline V gene lookup returns CDR1 SGDLS and CDR2 YYNGEE. With 3 bases removed from V and 3 bases from J, the gap between germline ends came to 17 bases. The CDR3 here is CASSESGAGGTDTQYF. The CDR3 bases are TGTGCCAGCAGCGAATCAGGGGCCGGCGGGACAGATACGCAGTATTTT. The variable domain in full, with the rest retrieved from reference TRBV9 and TRBJ2-3, is DSGVTQTPKHLITATGQRVTLRCSPRSGDLSVYWYQQSLDQGLQFLIQYYNGEERAKGNILERFSAQQFPDLHSELNLSSLELGDSALYFCASSESGAGGTDTQYFGPGTRLTVL.

The chain couples TRBV7-9 to TRBJ2-3; D perhaps matches TRBD2 (6 bases). Trimming stripped 0 bases from V and 1 base from J, with 14 bases between. The CDR3 is 17 amino acids. In germline, CDR1 is SEHNR, CDR2 FQNEAQ (reference sequence). The CDR3 here is CASSLAVSPGGTDTQYF. The CDR3 nucleotides read TGTGCCAGCAGCTTAGCAGTATCTCCGGGGGGCACAGATACGCAGTATTTT. Full variable domain (rest looked up from reference TRBV7-9 and TRBJ2-3): DTGVSQNPRHKITKRGQNVTFRCDPISEHNRLYWYRQTLGQGPEFLTYFQNEAQLEKSRLLSDRFSAERPKGSFSTLEIQRTEQGDSAMYLCASSLAVSPGGTDTQYFGPGTRLTVL.

This clonotype was seen a handful of times. The rearrangement joins TRBV12-3 or TRBV12-4 to TRBJ2-7; a weak D match, TRBD2 (5 bases). V was cut by 5 bases and J by 1 base, with 12 bases left in between. The length of the CDR3 is 14 residues. The CDR3 coding sequence is TGTGCCAGCAGTCAGAGCGGCATGTCCTACGAGCAGTACTTC. It translates to CASSQSGMSYEQYF.

This chain links TRBV7-2 with TRBJ1-2, with 11 bases lining up with TRBD1. Germline CDR1 and CDR2: SGHTA and FQGNSA. This CDR3 contains 16 residues. Trimming removed 5 bases from V and 8 bases from J; junction bases left unmatched: 13. The CDR3 sequence is CASSPTRPGQGEGYTF. The CDR3 DNA is TGTGCCAGCAGCCCGACTCGACCGGGACAGGGGGAAGGCTACACCTTC.

This clonotype appeared a few times. The rearrangement links TRBV6-2 or TRBV6-3 to TRBJ2-3; D may be TRBD1 or TRBD2 (5 bases each). CDR1 is MNHEY, CDR2 SVGEGT, per germline. The ends were cut back, 2 bases at V and 10 bases at J, with 13 bases in the middle. CDR3 length: 13 residues. The DNA of the CDR3 is TGTGCCAGCAGTTACGTCTGGGGGAATCCGCAGTATTTT. Translated, it gives CASSYVWGNPQYF.

The gene calls are TRBV2 and TRBJ2-1; TRBD2 agrees at 7 bases. The CDR3 has 15 residues. The germline V gene encodes CDR1 SNHLY and CDR2 FYNNEI. The V and J ends lost 6 bases and 7 bases, in that order; junction bases with no gene match: 12. The CDR3, as DNA: TGTGCCAGCAGCCCCACGGGGGGAATAAGAAATGAGCAGTTCTTC. Its translation: CASSPTGGIRNEQFF.

This clonotype was observed at least ten times. The V gene is TRBV20-1, the J gene TRBJ2-7; tentative D call: TRBD2 (7 bases). CDR3 length: 15 amino acids. The V end lost 3 bases, the J end lost 1 base, and 16 bases lay between the germline ends. Germline CDR1 DFQATT, CDR2 SNEGSKA (reference sequence). The CDR3 DNA reads TGCAGTGCTAGGAGGGGGGGCTACCCTTCCTACGAGCAGTACTTC. Residues: CSARRGGYPSYEQYF.

Many counts were recorded for this clonotype. V and J are TRBV5-1 and TRBJ2-1; possible D gene TRBD1, 6 bases. Germline V CDR1 and CDR2: SGHRS, YFSETQ. Trimming shortened V by 0 bases and J by 5 bases, and 12 bases separated the two germline ends. The CDR3 loop spans 15 amino acids. The CDR3 coding sequence is TGCGCCAGCAGCTTGGAGTATCCAGGGGACAATGAGCAGTTCTTC. Translated, it gives CASSLEYPGDNEQFF.

This clonotype was counted between two and nine times. This chain joins TRBV12-3 or TRBV12-4 and TRBJ2-5; unclear D gene. Between the trimmed V and J ends, which lost 3 bases and 2 bases, there was a span of 7 bases. The CDR3 is 13 residues long. For the CDR3, the DNA is TGTGCCAGCAGTTTTATCAGTCAAGAGACCCAGTACTTC. This encodes CASSFISQETQYF.

In this sample, this clonotype turned up many times. V gene TRBV3-1 combines with J gene TRBJ2-5, with D perhaps matching TRBD1 or TRBD2 (5 bases each). This CDR3 contains 13 residues. Trimming cost V 7 bases and J 2 bases, with 11 bases left between them. Germline CDR1 reads LGHDT; CDR2 reads YNNKEL (reference sequence). CDR3 region: CASTLGAQETQYF. The CDR3 bases are TGTGCCAGCACCCTCGGGGCTCAAGAGACCCAGTACTTC.

In its sample, this clonotype was seen many times. The chain recombines TRBV27 with TRBJ1-1, with D hard to call. This CDR3 has 14 amino acids. V was shortened by 5 bases and J by 1 base, with 11 bases between the two germline ends. From germline, CDR1 is MNHEY and CDR2 SMNVEV (reference sequence). The CDR3 reads CASSPMPWNTEAFF. CDR3 nucleotide sequence: TGTGCCAGCAGTCCAATGCCCTGGAACACTGAAGCTTTCTTT.

This clonotype was counted ten times or more. The chain recombines TRBV5-1 with TRBJ1-1, with D possibly TRBD1 on 5 matching bases. Trimming left V 2 bases short and J 4 bases short, with 12 bases between. The CDR3 totals 14 residues. Germline values: CDR1 SGHRS, CDR2 YFSETQ. CDR3 sequence: CASSFTQGTTEAFF. The CDR3, as DNA: TGCGCCAGCAGCTTCACCCAGGGTACCACTGAAGCTTTCTTT.

This clonotype was seen a handful of times. CDR3 bases: TGTGCCAGCAGTCCCCTTCCGGGACAGGGCTCCTACGAGCAGTACTTC. This gives the protein CASSPLPGQGSYEQYF. The rearrangement links TRBV12-3 or TRBV12-4 to TRBJ2-7, with TRBD1 identical over 9 bases. The V segment lost 5 bases and the J segment 0 bases; nucleotides outside the gene matches: 8. There are 16 residues in the CDR3.

There are many counts of this clonotype. The chain is built from TRBV4-1 and TRBJ1-5, with no clear D. V was clipped by 0 bases and J by 5 bases, with 5 bases between them. The CDR3 contains 13 residues. Germline CDR1 MGHRA, CDR2 YSYEKL. The CDR3 DNA is TGCGCCAGCAGCCAAGAAAGGGATCAGCCCCAGCATTTT. It yields the protein CASSQERDQPQHF.

V is TRBV5-1 and J is TRBJ1-1; maybe TRBD1 (5 bases). The length of the CDR3 is 15 residues. Germline V gene sequence: CDR1 SGHRS, CDR2 YFSETQ. The V end lost 1 base, the J end lost 0 bases, and 10 bases lay between the germline ends. The CDR3 DNA is TGCGCCAGCAGCTTGAGGGGCCAGCTGAACACTGAAGCTTTCTTT. Translating gives CASSLRGQLNTEAFF. The full variable domain, in which reference TRBV5-1 and TRBJ1-1 provide the parts outside the CDR3, is KAGVTQTPRYLIKTRGQQVTLSCSPISGHRSVSWYQQTPGQGLQFLFEYFSETQRNKGNFPGRFSGRQFSNSRSEMNVSTLELGDSALYLCASSLRGQLNTEAFFGQGTRLTVV.

This clonotype was found a few times. V and J are TRBV4-3 and TRBJ1-5; D remains unclear. This CDR3 comprises 13 residues. Germline lookup yields CDR1 LGHNA and CDR2 YSLEER. Trimming removed 5 bases at V and 8 bases at J, with 13 bases between. The CDR3 nucleotides read TGCGCCAGCAGCATTTCCGGGAAGAAGCCCCAGCATTTT. Residues: CASSISGKKPQHF.

Ten or more counts support this clonotype. The chain carries TRBV2 and TRBJ2-3; D is uncertain. CDR3 length equals 15 residues. Trimming pared 0 bases from V and 2 bases from J, leaving 9 bases between. Per the germline V gene, CDR1 is SNHLY and CDR2 is FYNNEI. CDR3 DNA: TGTGCCAGCAGTGAAGCGGGCTCCTCCACAGATACGCAGTATTTT. Translated: CASSEAGSSTDTQYF.